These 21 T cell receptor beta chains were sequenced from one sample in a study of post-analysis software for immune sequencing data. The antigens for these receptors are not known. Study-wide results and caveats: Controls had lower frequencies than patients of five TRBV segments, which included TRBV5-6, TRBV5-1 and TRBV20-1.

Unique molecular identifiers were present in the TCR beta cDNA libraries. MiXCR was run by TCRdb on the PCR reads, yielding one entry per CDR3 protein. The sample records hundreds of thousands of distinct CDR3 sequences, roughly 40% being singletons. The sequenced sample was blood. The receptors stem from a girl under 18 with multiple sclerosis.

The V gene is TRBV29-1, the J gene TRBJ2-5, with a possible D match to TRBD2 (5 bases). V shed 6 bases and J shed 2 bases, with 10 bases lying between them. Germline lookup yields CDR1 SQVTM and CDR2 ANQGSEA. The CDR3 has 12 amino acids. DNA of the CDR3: TGCAGCGTCCGGACTTCGCAAGAGACCCAGTACTTC. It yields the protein CSVRTSQETQYF.

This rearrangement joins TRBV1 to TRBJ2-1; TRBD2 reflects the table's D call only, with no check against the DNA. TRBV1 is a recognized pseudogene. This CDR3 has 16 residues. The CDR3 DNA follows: TGCACCAGCAGCCAAGCAGGACTAGCGGGGACTAATGAGCAGTTCTTC. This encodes CTSSQAGLAGTNEQFF.

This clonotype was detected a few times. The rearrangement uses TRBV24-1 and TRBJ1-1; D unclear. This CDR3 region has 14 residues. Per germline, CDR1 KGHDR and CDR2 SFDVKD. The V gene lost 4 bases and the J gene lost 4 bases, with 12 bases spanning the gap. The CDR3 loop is CATSDPGGSTEAFF. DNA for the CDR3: TGTGCCACCAGTGACCCCGGAGGCAGCACTGAAGCTTTCTTT.

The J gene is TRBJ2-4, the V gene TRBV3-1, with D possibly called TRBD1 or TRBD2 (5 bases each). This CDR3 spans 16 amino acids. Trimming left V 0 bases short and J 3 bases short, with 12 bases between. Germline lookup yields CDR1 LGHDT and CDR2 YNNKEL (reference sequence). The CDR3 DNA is TGTGCCAGCAGCCAAGACGGGACGGCCCGCAAAAACATTCAGTACTTC. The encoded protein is CASSQDGTARKNIQYF.

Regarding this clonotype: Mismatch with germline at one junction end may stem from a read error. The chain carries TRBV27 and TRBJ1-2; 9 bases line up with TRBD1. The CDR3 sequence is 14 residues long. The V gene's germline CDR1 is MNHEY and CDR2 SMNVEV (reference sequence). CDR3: CTSSQQGANYGYTF. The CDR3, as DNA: TGTACCAGCAGTCAACAGGGGGCGAACTATGGCTACACCTTC.

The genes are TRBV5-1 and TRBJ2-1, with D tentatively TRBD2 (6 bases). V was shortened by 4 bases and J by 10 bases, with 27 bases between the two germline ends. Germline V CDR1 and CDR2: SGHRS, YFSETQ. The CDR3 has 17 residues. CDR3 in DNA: TGCGCCAGCAGCCCCCGGGCCCGTGCGGGACGGACCTACGAGCAGTTCTTC. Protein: CASSPRARAGRTYEQFF. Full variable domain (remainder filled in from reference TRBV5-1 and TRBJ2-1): KAGVTQTPRYLIKTRGQQVTLSCSPISGHRSVSWYQQTPGQGLQFLFEYFSETQRNKGNFPGRFSGRQFSNSRSEMNVSTLELGDSALYLCASSPRARAGRTYEQFFGPGTRLTVL.

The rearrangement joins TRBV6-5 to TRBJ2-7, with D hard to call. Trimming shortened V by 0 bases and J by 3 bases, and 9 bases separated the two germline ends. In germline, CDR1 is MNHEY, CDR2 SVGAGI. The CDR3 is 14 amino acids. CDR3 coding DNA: TGTGCCAGCAGTTACTCGACCAATAACTACGAGCAGTACTTC. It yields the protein CASSYSTNNYEQYF.

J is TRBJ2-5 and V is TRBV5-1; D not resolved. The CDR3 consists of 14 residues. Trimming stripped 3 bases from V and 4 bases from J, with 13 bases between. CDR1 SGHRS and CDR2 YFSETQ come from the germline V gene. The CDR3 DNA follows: TGCGCCAGCAGCTGGGAAGGTCTAGGAGAGACCCAGTACTTC. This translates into CASSWEGLGETQYF. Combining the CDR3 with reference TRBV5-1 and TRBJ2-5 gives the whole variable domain KAGVTQTPRYLIKTRGQQVTLSCSPISGHRSVSWYQQTPGQGLQFLFEYFSETQRNKGNFPGRFSGRQFSNSRSEMNVSTLELGDSALYLCASSWEGLGETQYFGPGTRLLVL.

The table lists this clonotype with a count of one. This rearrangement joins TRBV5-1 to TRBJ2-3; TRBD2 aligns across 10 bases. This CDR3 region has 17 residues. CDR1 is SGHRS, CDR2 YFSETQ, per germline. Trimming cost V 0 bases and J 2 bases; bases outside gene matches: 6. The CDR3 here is CASSLERTSGATDTQYF. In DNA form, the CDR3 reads TGCGCCAGCAGCTTGGAGCGCACTAGCGGGGCCACAGATACGCAGTATTTT. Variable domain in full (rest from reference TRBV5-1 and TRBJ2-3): KAGVTQTPRYLIKTRGQQVTLSCSPISGHRSVSWYQQTPGQGLQFLFEYFSETQRNKGNFPGRFSGRQFSNSRSEMNVSTLELGDSALYLCASSLERTSGATDTQYFGPGTRLTVL.

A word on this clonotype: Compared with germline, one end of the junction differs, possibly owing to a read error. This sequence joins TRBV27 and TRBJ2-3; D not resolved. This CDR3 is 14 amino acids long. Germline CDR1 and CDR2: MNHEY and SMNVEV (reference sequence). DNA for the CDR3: TGTACCAGCAGTTTTTCCCCCGTCCGAGATACGCAGTATTTT. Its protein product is CTSSFSPVRDTQYF.

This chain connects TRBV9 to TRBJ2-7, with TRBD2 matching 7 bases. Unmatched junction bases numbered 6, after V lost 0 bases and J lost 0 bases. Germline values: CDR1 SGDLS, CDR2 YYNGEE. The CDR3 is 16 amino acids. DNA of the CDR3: TGTGCCAGCAGCGTAGCTGGAGTAGCGGGCTCCTACGAGCAGTACTTC. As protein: CASSVAGVAGSYEQYF.

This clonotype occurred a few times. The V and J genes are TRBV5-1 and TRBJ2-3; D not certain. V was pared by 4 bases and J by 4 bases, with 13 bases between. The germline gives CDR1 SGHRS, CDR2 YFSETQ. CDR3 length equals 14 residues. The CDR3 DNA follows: TGCGCCAGCAGCCCATTTGGCGCAGCAGATACGCAGTATTTT. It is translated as CASSPFGAADTQYF.

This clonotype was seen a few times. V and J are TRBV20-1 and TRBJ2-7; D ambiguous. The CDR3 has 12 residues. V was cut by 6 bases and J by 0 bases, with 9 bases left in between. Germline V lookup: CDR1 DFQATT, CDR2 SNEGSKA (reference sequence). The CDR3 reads CSAPFSSYEQYF. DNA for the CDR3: TGCAGTGCCCCTTTCAGCTCCTACGAGCAGTACTTC.

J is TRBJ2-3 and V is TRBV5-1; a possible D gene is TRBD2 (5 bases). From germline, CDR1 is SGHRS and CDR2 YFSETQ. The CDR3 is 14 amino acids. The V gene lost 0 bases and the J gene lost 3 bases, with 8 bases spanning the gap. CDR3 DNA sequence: TGCGCCAGCAGCTTGGAGGAGGATACAGATACGCAGTATTTT. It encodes CASSLEEDTDTQYF.

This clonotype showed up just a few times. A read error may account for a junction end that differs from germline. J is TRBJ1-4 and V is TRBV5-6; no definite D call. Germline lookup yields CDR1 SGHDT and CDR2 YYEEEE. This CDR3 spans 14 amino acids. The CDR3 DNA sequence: TGTGCCAGCAGCTTGACCGGCAATAATGAAAAGCTGTTTTTT. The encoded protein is CASSLTGNNEKLFF. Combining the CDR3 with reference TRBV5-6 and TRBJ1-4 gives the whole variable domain DAGVTQSPTHLIKTRGQQVTLRCSPKSGHDTVSWYQQALGQGPQFIFQYYEEEERQRGNFPDRFSGHQFPNYSSELNVNALLLGDSALYLCASSLTGNNEKLFFGSGTQLSVL.

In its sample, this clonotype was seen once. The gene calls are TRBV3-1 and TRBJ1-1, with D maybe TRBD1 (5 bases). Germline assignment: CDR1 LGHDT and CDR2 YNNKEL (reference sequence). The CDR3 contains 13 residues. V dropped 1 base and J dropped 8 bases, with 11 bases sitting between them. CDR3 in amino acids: CASSQVGTREAFF. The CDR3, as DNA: TGTGCCAGCAGCCAAGTAGGGACCCGGGAAGCTTTCTTT.

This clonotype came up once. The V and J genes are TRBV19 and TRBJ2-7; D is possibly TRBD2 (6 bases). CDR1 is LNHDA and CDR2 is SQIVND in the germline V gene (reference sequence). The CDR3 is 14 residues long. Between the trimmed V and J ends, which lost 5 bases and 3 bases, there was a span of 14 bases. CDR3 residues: CASSWELGGYEQYF. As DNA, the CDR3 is TGTGCCAGTAGTTGGGAGCTGGGGGGCTACGAGCAGTACTTC. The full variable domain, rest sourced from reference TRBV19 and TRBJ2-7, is DGGITQSPKYLFRKEGQNVTLSCEQNLNHDAMYWYRQDPGQGLRLIYYSQIVNDFQKGDIAEGYSVSREKKESFPLTVTSAQKNPTAFYLCASSWELGGYEQYFGPGTRLTVT.

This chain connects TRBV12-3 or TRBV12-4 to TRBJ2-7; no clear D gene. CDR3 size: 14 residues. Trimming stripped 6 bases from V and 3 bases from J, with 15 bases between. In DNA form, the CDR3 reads TGTGCCAGCAGCCCAGTAGGTAACTACTACGAGCAGTACTTC. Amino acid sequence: CASSPVGNYYEQYF.

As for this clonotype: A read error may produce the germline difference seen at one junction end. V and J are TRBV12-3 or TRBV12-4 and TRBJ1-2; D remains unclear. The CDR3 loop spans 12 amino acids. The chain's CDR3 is CVSSSGPYGYTF. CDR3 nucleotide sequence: TGTGTCAGCAGTTCCGGGCCGTATGGCTACACCTTC.

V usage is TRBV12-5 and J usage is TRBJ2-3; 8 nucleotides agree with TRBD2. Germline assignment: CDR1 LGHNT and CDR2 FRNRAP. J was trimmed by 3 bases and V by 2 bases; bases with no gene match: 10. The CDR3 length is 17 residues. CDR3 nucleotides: TGTGCTAGTGGTTTGCTCGTTAGCGGGGTCGGGACAGATACGCAGTATTTT. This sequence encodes CASGLLVSGVGTDTQYF.

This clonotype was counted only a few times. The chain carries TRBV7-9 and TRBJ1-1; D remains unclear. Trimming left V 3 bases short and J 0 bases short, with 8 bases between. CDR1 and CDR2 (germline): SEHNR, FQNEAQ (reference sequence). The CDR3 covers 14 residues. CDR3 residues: CASSFGDLNTEAFF. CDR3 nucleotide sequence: TGTGCCAGCAGCTTCGGTGATTTGAACACTGAAGCTTTCTTT.